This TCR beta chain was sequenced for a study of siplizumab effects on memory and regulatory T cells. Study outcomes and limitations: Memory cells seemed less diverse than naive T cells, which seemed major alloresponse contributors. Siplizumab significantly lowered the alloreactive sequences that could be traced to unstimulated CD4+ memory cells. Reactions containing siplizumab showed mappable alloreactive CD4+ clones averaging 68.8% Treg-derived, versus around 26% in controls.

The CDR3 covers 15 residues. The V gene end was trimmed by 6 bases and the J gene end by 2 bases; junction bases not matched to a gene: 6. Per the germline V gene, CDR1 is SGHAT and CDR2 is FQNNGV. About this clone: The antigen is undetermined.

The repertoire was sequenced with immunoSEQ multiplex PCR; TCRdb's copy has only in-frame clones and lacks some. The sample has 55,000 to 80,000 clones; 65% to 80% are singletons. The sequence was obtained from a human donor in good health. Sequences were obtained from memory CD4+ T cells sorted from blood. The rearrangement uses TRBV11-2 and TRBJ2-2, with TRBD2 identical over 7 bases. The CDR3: CASRYSGPNTGELFF. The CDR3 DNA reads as TGTGCCAGCAGATATAGCGGGCCCAACACCGGGGAGCTGTTTTTT.